A single sample is the source of the 3 T cell receptor beta chains below, sequenced in a study of blood T cell repertoires in COVID-19. Sequencing was performed with immunoSEQ multiplex PCR; in TCRdb, only in-frame clones are kept and a portion is missing. The sample contains 220,000 or so clones, 82% of which appear only once. The sample taken for sequencing was peripheral blood. Receptor source: a woman older than 75 with acute or convalescent COVID-19.

This clone appeared a few times. The V gene is TRBV20-1, the J gene TRBJ1-3; D call uncertain. V was clipped by 3 bases and J by 4 bases, with 4 bases between them. The germline CDR1 and CDR2 sequences are DFQATT and SNEGSKA (reference sequence). The CDR3 runs 11 residues. For the CDR3, the DNA is TGCAGTGCTAGCCTGGGAAACACCATATATTTT. It yields the protein CSASLGNTIYF.

V usage is TRBV2 and J usage is TRBJ1-3, with 10 positions matching TRBD1. CDR1 is SNHLY and CDR2 is FYNNEI in the germline V gene. The CDR3 spans 17 residues. V gave up 6 bases and J gave up 1 base; unmatched junction bases: 9. CDR3: CASRLDRGPPSGNTIYF. In DNA form, the CDR3 reads TGTGCCAGCAGACTCGACAGGGGGCCTCCTTCTGGAAACACCATATATTTT.

V is TRBV19 and J is TRBJ1-2, with 9 bases that match TRBD1. The CDR3 is 16 residues long. Trimming removed 3 bases from V and 1 base from J; junction bases left unmatched: 6. Germline V gene lookup returns CDR1 LNHDA and CDR2 SQIVND (reference sequence). Here the CDR3 reads CASSILGGQGNYGYTF. The CDR3 DNA follows: TGTGCCAGTAGTATTTTAGGGGGACAGGGTAACTATGGCTACACCTTC.